This T cell receptor beta chain is drawn from a study of Tregs in tolerant kidney transplant recipients. Germline-derived CDR1 and CDR2 are MNHNS and SASEGT. There are 15 residues in the CDR3. V shed 2 bases, J shed 8 bases, and the junction held 5 bases outside the gene matches. The assay was immunoSEQ multiplex PCR, and TCRdb's table has in-frame clones only and misses some. This sample yields 60,000 to 70,000 clones, of which roughly 90% are seen a single time; approximately 11% belongs to the top ten. The material was CD8+ T cells from blood, obtained before the transplant. The sequence came from a human donor who received a combined kidney and bone marrow transplant. The chain uses TRBV6-1 and TRBJ1-4; 10 nucleotides match TRBD1. CDR3 nucleotides: TGTGCCAGCAGTGAAAGGGGACAGGGGCGAGAAAAACTGTTTTTT. Translation: CASSERGQGREKLFF.